This paragraph covers one TCR beta chain sequence. Per the authors' pipeline: Reference gene primer amplification gave estimated nucleated cell counts. Repertoires were generated with immunoSEQ multiplex PCR, while TCRdb's copy carries only in-frame clones and drops some. The V and J calls and clone size come from that table; D and trimming were worked out from the DNA. The sample records under 55,000 clones, roughly 78% being singletons. This sample was included in a study of blood T cell repertoires in COVID-19. Turning to the study itself: Donors in the United States, Italy and Spain gave samples during acute or convalescent COVID-19. T cells, B-cell-depleted T cells, or PBMCs supplied cDNA or gDNA.

The CDR3 has 15 residues. Germline loops: CDR1 SGHTA, CDR2 FQGTGA. V was pared by 3 bases and J by 7 bases, with 6 bases of the junction left unmatched. The chain couples TRBV7-3 to TRBJ2-1; 10 nucleotides match TRBD2. The source of this sequence is a man in his sixties or seventies with acute or convalescent COVID-19. Sequencing input: peripheral blood. As DNA, the CDR3 is TGTGCCAGCAGCTTTACCGGGACTAGCGTAAATGAGCAGTTCTTC. Amino acid sequence: CASSFTGTSVNEQFF.